These 27 T cell receptor beta chains were all obtained from the same sample, sequenced in a study of human T cells and chemical hapten exposure. Time point: patch test 1, 2 weeks after DPC sensitization. Treatment here: therapeutic diphenylcyclopropenone sensitization with weekly scalp DPC. TCRdb ran MiXCR on the RACE reads and lists one entry per CDR3 protein. The table lists more than 150,000 distinct CDR3 sequences, around 15% of them singletons. This sample comprised whole blood, obtained in connection with sensitization to the hapten diphenylcyclopropenone (DPC). The receptors come from a woman aged 25 to 39 with alopecia areata. Some clones in this sample may be carry-over from other donors' samples.

This clonotype came up a few times. The gene calls are TRBV4-3 and TRBJ2-2; no firm D call. V lost 1 base and J 6 bases, leaving 15 bases between the germline ends. Germline loops: CDR1 LGHNA, CDR2 YSLEER. The CDR3 runs to 16 residues. In nucleotides, the CDR3 is TGCGCCAGCAGCCAAGGTCTCCCACCGCTGGCCGGGGAGCTGTTTTTT. Translated: CASSQGLPPLAGELFF.

In this sample, this clonotype turned up a few times. This sequence joins TRBV7-2 and TRBJ1-6; D is uncertain. Deletions cut 1 base from V and 10 bases from J, with 8 bases between. Per germline, CDR1 SGHTA and CDR2 FQGNSA. CDR3 length equals 13 residues. Written as DNA, the CDR3 is TGTGCCAGCAGCTTAGAACCCCCCTCACCCCTCCACTTT. Translated, it gives CASSLEPPSPLHF.

CDR3: CASSLDRAEYNEQFF. The CDR3 coding sequence is TGTGCCAGCAGCTTAGACAGAGCTGAATACAATGAGCAGTTCTTC. This chain links TRBV7-2 with TRBJ2-1; D is uncertain. With 1 base removed from V and 4 bases from J, the gap between germline ends came to 11 bases. The CDR3 runs 15 residues. Germline V gene data show CDR1 as SGHTA and CDR2 as FQGNSA.

V is TRBV3-1 and J is TRBJ1-2; 9 positions match TRBD1. The CDR3 covers 15 residues. The V segment lost 4 bases and the J segment 4 bases; nucleotides outside the gene matches: 7. CDR1 is LGHDT and CDR2 is YNNKEL in the germline V gene (reference sequence). The CDR3 coding sequence is TGTGCCAGCAGCCGCATGGGACAGGGCAGCTATGGCTACACCTTC. Amino acid sequence: CASSRMGQGSYGYTF.

This clonotype has at least ten counts. The CDR3 DNA reads TGCAGCGTCTCATCAGGGGAATATGGCTACACCTTC. It encodes CSVSSGEYGYTF. V and J are TRBV29-1 and TRBJ1-2; a weak D match, TRBD1 (6 bases). Looked up from germline, CDR1 is SQVTM and CDR2 is ANQGSEA. V was clipped by 6 bases and J by 5 bases, with 13 bases between them. This CDR3 spans 12 amino acids. Complete variable domain (other parts from reference TRBV29-1 and TRBJ1-2): SAVISQKPSRDICQRGTSLTIQCQVDSQVTMMFWYRQQPGQSLTLIATANQGSEATYESGFVIDKFPISRPNLTFSTLTVSNMSPEDSSIYLCSVSSGEYGYTFGSGTRLTVV.

This clonotype was picked up many times. CDR3 sequence (DNA): TGTGCCAGCAGTTACTCGATCTCCGGGGACGGGGAGCTGTTTTTT. Its translation is CASSYSISGDGELFF. The chain is built from TRBV6-5 and TRBJ2-2; weak D call: TRBD2 (5 bases). The germline V gene has CDR1 MNHEY and CDR2 SVGAGI. V was shortened by 0 bases and J by 7 bases, with 12 bases between the two germline ends. The CDR3 has 15 residues.

The V gene is TRBV20-1, the J gene TRBJ2-5; D may be TRBD1 (5 bases). There are 14 residues in the CDR3. Trimming stripped 3 bases from V and 2 bases from J, with 13 bases between. CDR1 is DFQATT and CDR2 is SNEGSKA in the germline V gene (reference sequence). CDR3 in DNA: TGCAGTGCTAGCGTCTGGGGCAAGCAAGAGACCCAGTACTTC. It yields the protein CSASVWGKQETQYF.

This clonotype was observed a handful of times. The chain is built from TRBV5-5 and TRBJ1-4; TRBD1 agrees at 9 bases. This CDR3 is 15 amino acids long. The germline CDR1 and CDR2 sequences are SGHKS and YYEKEE (reference sequence). J gave up 6 bases and V 2 bases, and 5 bases lay outside the gene matches. CDR3 region: CASSFGWTGDEKLFF. Here the CDR3 DNA reads TGTGCCAGCAGCTTTGGGTGGACAGGGGATGAAAAACTGTTTTTT. The full variable domain, rest sourced from reference TRBV5-5 and TRBJ1-4, is DAGVTQSPTHLIKTRGQQVTLRCSPISGHKSVSWYQQVLGQGPQFIFQYYEKEERGRGNFPDRFSARQFPNYSSELNVNALLLGDSALYLCASSFGWTGDEKLFFGSGTQLSVL.

V usage is TRBV5-1 and J usage is TRBJ1-1; no definite D call. Looked up from germline, CDR1 is SGHRS and CDR2 is YFSETQ. This CDR3 contains 15 residues. Trimming removed 2 bases from V and 1 base from J, with 12 bases in between. The CDR3 spells CASSLRAPGNTEAFF. The CDR3 nucleotides read TGCGCCAGCAGCTTAAGAGCTCCAGGGAACACTGAAGCTTTCTTT. Using reference TRBV5-1 and TRBJ1-1 for the parts outside the CDR3, the full variable domain is KAGVTQTPRYLIKTRGQQVTLSCSPISGHRSVSWYQQTPGQGLQFLFEYFSETQRNKGNFPGRFSGRQFSNSRSEMNVSTLELGDSALYLCASSLRAPGNTEAFFGQGTRLTVV.

V gene TRBV10-3 combines with J gene TRBJ2-3; unclear D gene. Trimming removed 2 bases at V and 0 bases at J, with 0 bases between. There are 12 residues in the CDR3. The germline gives CDR1 ENHRY, CDR2 SYGVKD. The CDR3, as DNA: TGTGCCATCAGTGAGAGCACAGATACGCAGTATTTT. This codes for CAISESTDTQYF.

This clonotype has ten or more counts. The V and J genes are TRBV4-1 and TRBJ1-4; D gene uncertain. The CDR3 spans 13 residues. With 1 base removed from V and 7 bases from J, the gap between germline ends came to 7 bases. Germline V gives CDR1 MGHRA, CDR2 YSYEKL. The CDR3: CASSQVRGEKLFF. CDR3 DNA sequence: TGCGCCAGCAGCCAAGTTCGGGGTGAAAAACTGTTTTTT.

This clonotype was observed a handful of times. The rearrangement joins TRBV11-3 to TRBJ2-5; D gene unclear. The CDR3 extends over 15 amino acids. Germline CDR1 is SGHNT and CDR2 is YENEEA. Trimming removed 0 bases from V and 2 bases from J, with 10 bases in between. CDR3 sequence reads: CASSLDGQSQETQYF. CDR3 nucleotide sequence: TGTGCCAGCAGCTTAGATGGGCAGTCGCAAGAGACCCAGTACTTC.

The V gene is TRBV7-8, the J gene TRBJ2-2, with 8 bases matching TRBD2. The CDR3 length is 18 residues. Germline V gene sequence: CDR1 SGHVS, CDR2 FQNEAQ. The trim removed 7 bases at V and 0 bases at J, leaving 13 bases unmatched. DNA for the CDR3: TGTGCCAGCACTGAAGGGCTAGCGGGCTCAGCGAACACCGGGGAGCTGTTTTTT. It yields the protein CASTEGLAGSANTGELFF.

This clonotype came up a few times. The chain joins TRBV20-1 to TRBJ2-7; D may be TRBD1 or TRBD2 (5 bases each). Germline-derived CDR1 and CDR2 are DFQATT and SNEGSKA (reference sequence). This CDR3 is 13 amino acids long. Between the trimmed V and J ends, which lost 2 bases and 7 bases, there was a span of 15 bases. The CDR3 region is CSARRGPLTEQYF. The CDR3 nucleotides read TGCAGTGCTAGACGGGGACCCCTTACGGAGCAGTACTTC.

J is TRBJ2-7 and V is TRBV7-9, with TRBD2 matching 11 bases. CDR3 length equals 14 residues. With V trimmed by 4 bases and J by 5 bases, 4 bases remained unmatched. From germline, CDR1 is SEHNR and CDR2 FQNEAQ (reference sequence). DNA of the CDR3: TGTGCCAGCAGCTCCGTAGCGGGAGGGCACGAGCAGTACTTC. This codes for CASSSVAGGHEQYF.

In this sample, this clonotype turned up many times. V and J are TRBV20-1 and TRBJ1-1, with D unclear. This CDR3 is 13 amino acids long. Germline CDR1 and CDR2: DFQATT and SNEGSKA (reference sequence). Trimming pared 0 bases from V and 1 base from J, leaving 6 bases between. CDR3 sequence (DNA): TGCAGTGCTAGAGATTATTGGAACACTGAAGCTTTCTTT. Amino acids: CSARDYWNTEAFF.

The chain couples TRBV28 to TRBJ1-1; D is uncertain. The ends were cut back, 3 bases at V and 0 bases at J, with 11 bases in the middle. CDR3 length equals 15 residues. Germline CDR1 MDHEN, CDR2 SYDVKM. CDR3 sequence (DNA): TGTGCCAGCAGTTTTACCAGGCGCATGAACACTGAAGCTTTCTTT. Its protein is CASSFTRRMNTEAFF.

This clonotype has only a few counts. V and J are TRBV5-1 and TRBJ1-6; D gene ambiguous. Germline assignment: CDR1 SGHRS and CDR2 YFSETQ. This CDR3 has 15 residues. Trimming pared 0 bases from V and 5 bases from J, leaving 9 bases between. CDR3 nucleotides: TGCGCCAGCAGCTTGGACGGGAACAATAATTCACCCCTCCACTTT. Amino acids: CASSLDGNNNSPLHF.

This chain links TRBV6-2 or TRBV6-3 with TRBJ2-1; 9 nucleotides align to TRBD2. J lost 0 bases, V lost 8 bases, and 8 bases had no gene match. There are 16 residues in the CDR3. Germline assignment: CDR1 MNHEY and CDR2 SVGEGT. The CDR3: CASQRPGLASYNEQFF. The CDR3, as DNA: TGTGCCAGCCAAAGACCGGGACTAGCCTCCTACAATGAGCAGTTCTTC.

In this sample, this clonotype turned up a few times. The genes are TRBV7-2 and TRBJ2-3; TRBD1 aligns across 8 bases. V shed 2 bases and J 4 bases; nucleotides not matched to a gene: 11. Germline-derived CDR1 and CDR2 are SGHTA and FQGNSA. The CDR3 consists of 17 residues. CDR3 region: CASSLPRTGLLADTQYF. Written as DNA, the CDR3 is TGTGCCAGCAGCTTACCCAGGACAGGGCTCCTCGCAGATACGCAGTATTTT.

This sequence joins TRBV18 and TRBJ2-1; D is undetermined. Germline lookup yields CDR1 KGHSH and CDR2 LQKENI. With 0 bases removed from V and 0 bases from J, the gap between germline ends came to 6 bases. The CDR3 totals 15 residues. CDR3 DNA sequence: TGTGCCAGCTCACCACCGCGTAGCTCCTACAATGAGCAGTTCTTC. As protein: CASSPPRSSYNEQFF.

This clonotype was seen many times. This chain connects TRBV14 to TRBJ1-2; D might be TRBD1 (5 bases). V was cut by 4 bases and J by 3 bases, with 15 bases left in between. The CDR3 consists of 15 residues. The germline V gene encodes CDR1 SGHDN and CDR2 FVKESK. CDR3 DNA: TGTGCCAGCAGCCCAACGACAGCGTCGTACTATGGCTACACCTTC. Its protein product is CASSPTTASYYGYTF.

The sample holds a few counts of this clonotype. The rearrangement joins TRBV7-9 to TRBJ1-5, with D unresolved. CDR1 is SEHNR and CDR2 is FQNEAQ in the germline V gene (reference sequence). This CDR3 is built from 12 residues. The germline V and J ends were trimmed by 2 bases and 6 bases, with 5 bases remaining between them. This chain's CDR3 is CASSLPGQPQHF. DNA of the CDR3: TGTGCCAGCAGCTTACCAGGTCAGCCCCAGCATTTT.

The V gene is TRBV7-2, the J gene TRBJ1-6, with no clear D. Germline V gives CDR1 SGHTA, CDR2 FQGNSA. Trimming shortened V by 3 bases and J by 7 bases, and 4 bases separated the two germline ends. The CDR3 totals 12 residues. CDR3 coding DNA: TGTGCCAGCAGCTTTCTAAATTCACCCCTCCACTTT. Translation gives CASSFLNSPLHF. Looking up the rest from reference TRBV7-2 and TRBJ1-6 gives the full variable domain: GAGVSQSPSNKVTEKGKDVELRCDPISGHTALYWYRQSLGQGLEFLIYFQGNSAPDKSGLPSDRFSAERTGGSVSTLTIQRTQQEDSAVYLCASSFLNSPLHFGNGTRLTVT.

The chain employs TRBV4-2 and TRBJ2-5; D remains unclear. Per the germline V gene, CDR1 is LGHNA and CDR2 is YNFKEQ. The CDR3 has 14 residues. The germline V and J ends were trimmed by 2 bases and 5 bases, with 12 bases remaining between them. The CDR3 protein is CASSQNQAGETQYF. In nucleotides, the CDR3 is TGTGCCAGCAGCCAAAACCAGGCTGGTGAGACCCAGTACTTC.

This clonotype occurred many times. The rearrangement uses TRBV7-6 and TRBJ2-1; possible D gene TRBD2, 5 bases. The CDR3 contains 14 residues. Per germline, CDR1 SGHVS and CDR2 FNYEAQ. V lost 2 bases and J 10 bases, leaving 15 bases between the germline ends. The CDR3, as DNA: TGTGCCAGCAGCTTAATCTCATTGGAGGTAGAGCAGTTCTTC. Protein sequence: CASSLISLEVEQFF. The full variable domain, its missing parts supplied by reference TRBV7-6 and TRBJ2-1, is GAGVSQSPRYKVTKRGQDVALRCDPISGHVSLYWYRQALGQGPEFLTYFNYEAQQDKSGLPNDRFSAERPEGSISTLTIQRTEQRDSAMYRCASSLISLEVEQFFGPGTRLTVL.

This clonotype occurred many times. The V gene is TRBV28, the J gene TRBJ1-2; maybe TRBD1 (5 bases). CDR3 size: 13 residues. V lost 5 bases and J lost 4, with 11 bases in between. Germline CDR1 and CDR2: MDHEN and SYDVKM. The CDR3 nucleotides are TGTGCCAGCAGTCTGATCGGGGGCTATGGCTACACCTTC. Amino acid sequence: CASSLIGGYGYTF.